The sequence of this T cell receptor (beta chain) was determined in a study of radiotherapy plus CTLA-4 blockade in lung cancer (dated by TCRdb to 2016 to 2019). For the study in its entirety: Among enrolled patients, under 20% had an objective response and approximately 30% reached disease control.

Broader findings and caveats from the paper: Early dynamic changes in blood T cell clones, together with increased serum interferon-beta after radiation, were reported as the strongest predictors of response. After treatment with radiotherapy and ipilimumab, TCR clones that originated in tumors expanded in peripheral blood.

A word on this clone: Its antigen target is currently unknown. No base qualities exist here, and no much larger clone lies one base off it.

Trimming removed 2 bases from V and 4 bases from J; the gene matches leave 18 bases unexplained. Inclusive of the bounding cysteine and phenylalanine, the CDR3 is 18 residues long. Of all the DNA, just the CDR3 is kept, 54 bases in frame from base 1. From a lookup of the germline V gene, CDR1 and CDR2 are SGHDT and YYEEEE. In this study, focal radiation therapy paired with CTLA-4 blockade (ipilimumab) was tested in patients who had chemo-refractory metastatic non-small-cell lung cancer. Library construction relied on the immunoSEQ multiplex PCR assay. In its TCRdb copy, this immuneACCESS table keeps in-frame sequences only and misses some clones. Where compared with another copy, unresolved V genes explain less than half of these, and the others have no known cause. In all, the sample holds 75,000 to 100,000 clones, and about 91% of those were seen once. The ten largest clones represent more than 4.5% of the sample.

This material consisted of peripheral blood, taken from a patient treated with radiotherapy plus ipilimumab. This sequence uses TRBV5-6 and TRBJ2-7; 7 bases in the junction line up with TRBD1. The receptor comes from a human donor with non-small cell lung cancer that progressed on radiotherapy plus ipilimumab. The DNA sequence follows: TGTGCCAGCAGCTTACGTATTGGGGACGGACAGGTTAGATACGAGCAGTACTTC. Translated, it gives CASSLRIGDGQVRYEQYF.